A selection of T cell receptor beta chains follows, all from one sample in a study of cytomegalovirus exposure and HLA in healthy donors. Here immunoSEQ multiplex PCR was the method, and the copy in TCRdb shows in-frame clones only, minus some. Of 120,000 or so clones listed, over 65% are singletons. Sequencing was carried out using PBMCs. These receptors were taken from a woman aged 40 to 50 in good health and CMV-seropositive. Each CDR3 is given with its conserved first and last residue. Fields, in order: clone size, J gene, D gene, V gene, CDR3 protein, CDR3 DNA. A D gene is named only where the DNA matches it firmly. Some rows have no size entry. The others give once, few or many, or a class for an expanded clone.

few TRBJ2-6 NA TRBV6-4 CASSRYGKDSSPSGANVLTF TGTGCCAGTAGTAGGTATGGGAAGGACTCCTCACCCTCTGGGGCCAACGTCCTGACTTTC
NA TRBJ1-2 TRBD1 TRBV19 CARKANLRDRNNYGYTF TGTGCCAGAAAGGCTAATCTCCGGGACAGAAATAACTATGGCTACACCTTC
NA TRBJ2-5 NA TRBV11-1 CASSHPGIQETQYF TGTGCCAGCAGCCATCCGGGAATCCAAGAGACCCAGTACTTC
few TRBJ2-7 TRBD1 TRBV11-3 CASSLDRTGKTYEQYF TGTGCCAGCAGCTTAGATAGGACAGGAAAGACCTACGAGCAGTACTTC
NA TRBJ2-1 TRBD2 TRBV19 CASSPRLAGVGEQFF TGTGCCAGTAGTCCACGACTAGCGGGAGTGGGTGAGCAGTTCTTC
NA TRBJ2-3 TRBD1 TRBV28 CASSSPPGQGWFLHTDTQYF TGTGCCAGCAGTTCGCCCCCTGGACAGGGGTGGTTCCTCCACACAGATACGCAGTATTTT
NA TRBJ1-4 NA TRBV10-3 CAISEVGRNEKLFF TGTGCCATCAGTGAAGTGGGCAGGAATGAAAAACTGTTTTTT
NA TRBJ2-3 TRBD2 TRBV5-1 CASSLGLAVIGTQYF TGCGCCAGCAGCTTGGGACTAGCGGTGATCGGTACGCAGTATTTT
NA TRBJ2-3 TRBD2 TRBV7-9 CASSFSPGSSGGLTQYF TGTGCCAGCAGCTTTAGCCCCGGATCTAGCGGGGGCCTTACGCAGTATTTT
NA TRBJ1-2 NA TRBV29-1 CSVDRQDSYGYTF TGCAGCGTTGACAGACAGGACTCCTATGGCTACACCTTC
NA TRBJ1-3 NA TRBV30 CAWSGGGTIYF TGTGCCTGGAGTGGCGGGGGCACCATATATTTT
NA TRBJ1-1 TRBD1 TRBV27 CASRRQGTDTEAFF TGTGCCAGCAGGAGACAGGGGACGGACACTGAAGCTTTCTTT
NA TRBJ2-4 NA TRBV18 CASSPLRNPNTGKNIQYF TGTGCCAGCTCACCACTCCGTAACCCTAATACAGGAAAAAACATTCAGTACTTC
NA TRBJ2-2 NA TRBV15 CAMGGPANTGELFF TGTGCTATGGGGGGGCCCGCGAACACCGGGGAGCTGTTTTTT
NA TRBJ2-5 NA TRBV2 CASSEVSQGTQYF TGTGCCAGCAGTGAAGTCTCACAGGGTACCCAGTACTTC
NA TRBJ2-7 TRBD1 TRBV6-1 CASSVGTGNSGYEQYF TGTGCCAGCAGTGTGGGGACAGGGAACAGTGGGTACGAGCAGTACTTC
NA TRBJ2-7 TRBD1 TRBV28 CASSFPQGLREQYF TGTGCCAGCAGTTTCCCACAGGGGTTGAGGGAGCAGTACTTC
few TRBJ1-1 NA TRBV7-9 CASSFTDDTEAFF TGTGCCAGCAGCTTTACAGACGACACTGAAGCTTTCTTT
NA TRBJ1-5 NA TRBV6-5 CASRWTADSNQPQHF TGTGCCAGCAGATGGACAGCAGATAGCAATCAGCCCCAGCATTTT
NA TRBJ1-1 NA TRBV29-1 CSVEQGSTEAFF TGCAGCGTTGAGCAGGGGAGTACTGAAGCTTTCTTT
NA TRBJ2-7 TRBD2 TRBV28 CASQWTSGRAYEQYF TGTGCCAGCCAATGGACTAGCGGGAGGGCTTACGAGCAGTACTTC
once TRBJ2-1 TRBD2 TRBV5-1 CASSISGASSYNEQFF TGCGCCAGCAGCATTAGCGGGGCAAGCTCCTACAATGAGCAGTTCTTC
NA TRBJ2-2 NA TRBV6-1 CASSEQATGELFF TGTGCCAGCAGTGAACAGGCGACCGGGGAGCTGTTTTTT
few TRBJ1-1 NA TRBV25-1 CASRGGGTEAFF TGTGCCAGCCGTGGGGGGGGCACTGAAGCTTTCTTT
NA TRBJ2-4 NA TRBV29-1 CSVRTAQNIQYF TGCAGCGTTCGGACAGCTCAAAACATTCAGTACTTC
NA TRBJ1-5 NA TRBV2 CASSPTRGTNQPQHF TGTGCCAGCAGTCCAACCAGGGGCACGAATCAGCCCCAGCATTTT
NA TRBJ2-3 TRBD1 TRBV7-3 CASSLNRGPTTDTQYF TGTGCCAGCAGCTTAAATAGGGGGCCTACCACAGATACGCAGTATTTT
NA TRBJ2-7 NA TRBV6-6 CASSRGAEQYF TGTGCCAGCAGTCGGGGGGCCGAGCAGTACTTC
NA TRBJ1-5 NA TRBV27 CASSLTGEQPQHF TGTGCCAGCAGTTTGACAGGAGAACAGCCCCAGCATTTT
NA TRBJ1-1 TRBD1 TRBV4-2 CASSPTRDSNTEAFF TGTGCCAGCAGCCCAACCCGGGACAGCAACACTGAAGCTTTCTTT
NA TRBJ2-1 NA TRBV19 CASSLGLISYNEQFF TGTGCCAGTAGTCTGGGACTGATCTCCTACAATGAGCAGTTCTTC
few TRBJ1-4 TRBD1 TRBV10-3 CAAGQNNEKLFF TGTGCCGCGGGACAGAATAATGAAAAACTGTTTTTT
NA TRBJ2-2 NA TRBV9 CASSVAGRGPTGELFF TGTGCCAGCAGCGTAGCGGGCAGGGGCCCCACCGGGGAGCTGTTTTTT
few TRBJ2-7 NA TRBV6-4 CASSERAGATYEQYF TGTGCCAGCAGTGAACGGGCAGGGGCAACCTACGAGCAGTACTTC
NA TRBJ1-2 TRBD1 TRBV5-4 CASSPPPGTGSNYGYTF TGTGCCAGCAGCCCCCCCCCAGGGACAGGGTCTAACTATGGCTACACCTTC
NA TRBJ1-1 NA TRBV6-5 CASVAGLTNTEAFF TGTGCCAGTGTAGCGGGATTGACGAACACTGAAGCTTTCTTT
NA TRBJ2-3 NA TRBV6-6 CASSRSTNTDTQYF TGTGCCAGCAGCCGCTCGACTAACACAGATACGCAGTATTTT
few TRBJ2-7 TRBD1 TRBV13 CASSAGQGGEQYF TGTGCCAGCAGCGCCGGACAGGGCGGCGAGCAGTACTTC
NA TRBJ2-7 NA TRBV10-1 CASSDFATGAPYEQYF TGCGCCAGCAGTGATTTCGCGACAGGAGCACCCTACGAGCAGTACTTC
NA TRBJ1-5 NA TRBV6-1 CASSDGGASQPQHF TGTGCCAGCAGTGATGGGGGGGCTTCTCAGCCCCAGCATTTT